This TCR beta chain was sequenced in a study of cytomegalovirus exposure and HLA in healthy donors. Study outcomes and limitations: Other equally common chains were less clonally expanded than HLA-associated TCR beta chains, a later analysis showed.

This clone was seen a few times. Antigen unknown. Healthy individuals who donated bone marrow served as the donors. The CDR3 runs 15 residues. In germline, CDR1 is MGHDK, CDR2 SYGVNS. The V end was cut by 6 bases, the J end by 7 bases, with 20 bases between. A multiplex PCR was run with 60 Vbeta primers and 13 Jbeta primers. The data were produced by immunoSEQ multiplex PCR, yet TCRdb's version contains in-frame clones alone and is incomplete. Of approximately 160,000 clones listed, 77% are singletons. This rearrangement joins TRBV25-1 to TRBJ2-3, with D possibly TRBD1 on 6 matching bases. The specimen was PBMCs. This TCR derives from a woman in her 30s in good health and CMV-seropositive. CDR3 nucleotide sequence: TGTGCCAGCAGCCAGGGGCTAGTAGGTACTTATACGCAGTATTTT. It encodes CASSQGLVGTYTQYF.